One sample yielded the 22 T cell receptor beta chains listed below, sequenced in a study of cytomegalovirus exposure and HLA in healthy donors. Primers: 60 Vbeta forward and 13 Jbeta reverse. Sequencing used immunoSEQ multiplex PCR; TCRdb keeps in-frame clones, though not all of them. The repertoire holds roughly 200,000 clones, with about three quarters as singletons. The sequencing sample was made of PBMCs. The receptors derive from a woman aged 25-40 years in good health and CMV-seropositive.

V is TRBV6-1 and J is TRBJ2-1; no clear D gene. Looked up from germline, CDR1 is MNHNS and CDR2 is SASEGT. This CDR3 region has 12 residues. The ends were cut back, 6 bases at V and 6 bases at J, with 9 bases in the middle. As DNA, the CDR3 is TGTGCCAGCAGAACACTACTCAATGAGCAGTTCTTC. Its translation: CASRTLLNEQFF.

This chain joins TRBV27 and TRBJ2-7, with 7 nucleotides matching TRBD1. The J segment lost 2 bases and the V segment lost 2 bases, leaving 3 bases of the junction unmatched. This CDR3 has 14 amino acids. Per the germline V gene, CDR1 is MNHEY and CDR2 is SMNVEV (reference sequence). CDR3 loop: CASSLTQGTYEQYF. For the CDR3, the DNA is TGTGCCAGCAGTTTAACACAGGGGACCTACGAGCAGTACTTC.

The chain links TRBV30 to TRBJ2-3, with 12 nucleotides matching TRBD2. Trimming cost V 3 bases and J 1 base; bases outside gene matches: 11. This CDR3 is 18 amino acids long. Germline CDR1 and CDR2: GTSNPN and SVGIG (reference sequence). The CDR3 DNA reads TGTGCCTGGAGAACCGGGACTAGCGGGTCATCTGGCACAGATACGCAGTATTTT. Its translation is CAWRTGTSGSSGTDTQYF. Filled out from reference TRBV30 and TRBJ2-3, the complete variable domain reads SQTIHQWPATLVQPVGSPLSLECTVEGTSNPNLYWYRQAAGRGLQLLFYSVGIGQISSEVPQNLSASRPQDRQFILSSKKLLLSDSGFYLCAWRTGTSGSSGTDTQYFGPGTRLTVL.

This chain uses TRBV19 with TRBJ2-7, with 8 bases that match TRBD2. CDR1 and CDR2 (germline): LNHDA, SQIVND (reference sequence). This CDR3 comprises 13 residues. The J segment lost 2 bases and the V segment lost 10 bases, leaving 7 bases of the junction unmatched. Written as DNA, the CDR3 is TGTGCCACCGCACCGGGGGGGGCCTACGAGCAGTACTTC. Its translation: CATAPGGAYEQYF.

This clone was counted a single time. The J gene is TRBJ2-5, the V gene TRBV10-3, with a possible D match to TRBD1 (6 bases). The better agreement between TRBJ2-7 and the DNA end casts doubt on the J call. Germline CDR1 is ENHRY and CDR2 is SYGVKD. The CDR3 covers 14 residues. This CDR3 reads CAISVQGSSYEQYF. CDR3 DNA sequence: TGTGCCATCAGTGTTCAGGGGAGTTCCTACGAGCAGTACTTC.

A few counts support this clone. V is TRBV6-1 and J is TRBJ1-2; no firm D call. The V end lost 5 bases, the J end lost 6 bases, and 16 bases lay between the germline ends. The CDR3 length is 14 residues. Germline loops: CDR1 MNHNS, CDR2 SASEGT. In DNA form, the CDR3 reads TGTGCCAGCAGTAGGCAAGGGAGAGAGGATGGCTACACCTTC. It translates to CASSRQGREDGYTF.

The CDR3 is CSGGEKQQFF. The CDR3 bases are TGCAGCGGTGGGGAGAAGCAGCAGTTCTTC. This chain joins TRBV29-1 and TRBJ2-1, with D tentatively TRBD2 (5 bases). V lost 7 bases and J 11 bases, leaving 12 bases between the germline ends. This CDR3 spans 10 amino acids. Germline CDR1 SQVTM, CDR2 ANQGSEA.

A few counts support this clone. This chain joins TRBV11-2 and TRBJ1-1; D is unclear. Germline V gene data show CDR1 as SGHAT and CDR2 as FQNNGV. Trimming cost V 4 bases and J 1 base, with 7 bases left between them. The CDR3 runs to 13 residues. The CDR3 here is CASSYRANTEAFF. Written as DNA, the CDR3 is TGTGCCAGCAGCTACCGAGCGAACACTGAAGCTTTCTTT.

This clone has just a few counts. The chain carries TRBV2 and TRBJ1-1; D remains unclear. V lost 0 bases and J lost 4, with 6 bases in between. This CDR3 is built from 13 residues. Germline assignment: CDR1 SNHLY and CDR2 FYNNEI. The CDR3 DNA sequence: TGTGCCAGCAGTGAAGCAGCCATCACTGAAGCTTTCTTT. Protein sequence: CASSEAAITEAFF.

The chain joins TRBV5-4 to TRBJ2-5; 12 bases match TRBD1. Germline assignment: CDR1 SGHNT and CDR2 YYREEE (reference sequence). The CDR3 sequence is 15 residues long. The trim removed 4 bases at V and 3 bases at J, leaving 4 bases unmatched. Here the CDR3 reads CASSPGTGGKETQYF. CDR3 DNA: TGTGCCAGCAGCCCCGGGACAGGGGGCAAAGAGACCCAGTACTTC.

This clone showed up just a few times. V and J are TRBV4-2 and TRBJ2-1; a possible D gene is TRBD1 (6 bases). The V end lost 4 bases, the J end lost 6 bases, and 19 bases lay between the germline ends. Germline V gives CDR1 LGHNA, CDR2 YNFKEQ. The CDR3 is made up of 16 amino acids. CDR3 region: CASSPAWGTTTNEQFF. The DNA of the CDR3 is TGTGCCAGCAGCCCCGCCTGGGGGACAACTACCAATGAGCAGTTCTTC.

The genes are TRBV7-9 and TRBJ1-1; D remains unclear. The CDR3 loop spans 11 amino acids. The ends were cut back, 8 bases at V and 0 bases at J, with 4 bases in the middle. Germline CDR1 is SEHNR and CDR2 is FQNEAQ (reference sequence). The CDR3 protein is CASRLNTEAFF. The CDR3 nucleotides read TGTGCCAGCCGGTTGAACACTGAAGCTTTCTTT.

In nucleotides, the CDR3 is TGTGCCAGCAGCCTCGGGCCCGCGGGTAACACTGAAGCTTTCTTT. Translating it yields CASSLGPAGNTEAFF. The chain has TRBV7-9 and TRBJ1-1; D ambiguous. V was pared by 5 bases and J by 2 bases, with 15 bases between. CDR1 is SEHNR and CDR2 is FQNEAQ in the germline V gene (reference sequence). This CDR3 has 15 amino acids.

CDR3 nucleotide sequence: TGTGCCAGCAGTTTAAACGAGATAAAGACCCAGTACTTC. It yields the protein CASSLNEIKTQYF. The chain couples TRBV28 to TRBJ2-5; D is uncertain. V lost 2 bases and J lost 6, with 10 bases in between. The CDR3 totals 13 residues. CDR1 and CDR2 from the germline V gene are MDHEN and SYDVKM.

Note on this clone: This sample includes further DNA sequences coding for the same CDR3. The gene calls are TRBV20-1 and TRBJ1-1; D remains ambiguous. CDR3 size: 11 residues. Germline CDR1 is DFQATT and CDR2 is SNEGSKA (reference sequence). Trimming shortened V by 5 bases and J by 1 base, and 5 bases separated the two germline ends. DNA of the CDR3: TGCAGTGCTCCCGGGAACACTGAAGCTTTCTTT. This gives the protein CSAPGNTEAFF.

CDR3 residues: CAIKGGGETQYF. CDR3 DNA: TGTGCCATCAAAGGCGGGGGAGAGACCCAGTACTTC. The rearrangement joins TRBV10-3 to TRBJ2-5, with 7 bases that match TRBD2. This CDR3 contains 12 residues. CDR1 is ENHRY, CDR2 SYGVKD, per germline. Unmatched junction bases numbered 3, after V lost 7 bases and J lost 4 bases.

The rearrangement joins TRBV10-3 to TRBJ2-1; 14 nucleotides match TRBD2. The CDR3 runs 15 residues. Germline assignment: CDR1 ENHRY and CDR2 SYGVKD. Germline trimming cut 6 bases from V and 7 bases from J; bases unmatched to any gene: 5. Written as DNA, the CDR3 is TGTGCCATCAGACCCGGGACTAGCGGGAGTAATGAGCAGTTCTTC. Translation gives CAIRPGTSGSNEQFF.

The chain carries TRBV7-8 and TRBJ1-5, with D possibly TRBD1 on 6 matching bases. CDR1 SGHVS and CDR2 FQNEAQ come from the germline V gene. CDR3 length: 16 amino acids. The V end lost 1 base, the J end lost 4 bases, and 14 bases lay between the germline ends. CDR3 coding DNA: TGTGCCAGCAGCTTAGAACAGGGATATACGAATCAGCCCCAGCATTTT. It is translated as CASSLEQGYTNQPQHF.

The chain uses TRBV15 and TRBJ1-4; weak D call: TRBD1 (6 bases). The CDR3 spans 15 residues. Between the trimmed V and J ends, which lost 6 bases and 8 bases, there was a span of 19 bases. CDR1 is LNHNV, CDR2 YYDKDF, per germline (reference sequence). CDR3 DNA: TGTGCCACCAGGAAGACCGGGACAAGGAGCGAAAAACTGTTTTTT. It codes for CATRKTGTRSEKLFF.

J is TRBJ1-4 and V is TRBV29-1; D might be TRBD1 (5 bases). The V and J ends lost 7 bases and 3 bases respectively, with 12 bases between them. Germline loops: CDR1 SQVTM, CDR2 ANQGSEA. CDR3 length: 13 residues. DNA for the CDR3: TGCAGCGGACACAGGAGACCTAATGAAAAACTGTTTTTT. It codes for CSGHRRPNEKLFF.

The J gene is TRBJ1-6, the V gene TRBV7-6; no clear D. Looked up from germline, CDR1 is SGHVS and CDR2 is FNYEAQ. V lost 0 bases and J 8 bases, leaving 17 bases between the germline ends. The CDR3 spans 17 residues. The CDR3 sequence is CASSLADGLTIYSPLHF. CDR3 DNA: TGTGCCAGCAGCTTAGCGGATGGGCTGACGATATATTCACCCCTCCACTTT.

The chain uses TRBV10-3 and TRBJ2-2; D not certain. The CDR3 spans 13 residues. Germline CDR1 ENHRY, CDR2 SYGVKD. V shed 6 bases and J shed 4 bases, with 9 bases lying between them. CDR3 sequence (DNA): TGTGCCATCAGGCCGGAGCTCACCGGGGAGCTGTTTTTT. This codes for CAIRPELTGELFF.